This TCR beta chain was captured by sequencing in a study of T-cell reconstitution after alpha-beta-depleted transplantation in children. This CDR3 comprises 17 residues. Germline loops: CDR1 SGHKS, CDR2 YYEKEE (reference sequence). With 5 bases clipped from V and 0 bases from J, the junction kept 11 bases outside the gene matches. This clonotype has more than one count but fewer than ten. Unique molecular identifiers were used in preparing the TCRbeta library. TCRdb fed the PCR reads into MiXCR, producing one record per CDR3 protein. Here the sample spans around 600,000 distinct CDR3 sequences, over 9.5% being singletons.

Sequenced here: PBMCs from the stem cell graft donor, sampled from the stem cell graft. The chain employs TRBV5-5 and TRBJ1-5; 7 nucleotides line up with TRBD1. This TCR came from a human donor who donated a stem cell graft to a child with acute myeloid leukemia. CDR3 residues: CASSDYRDRTSNQPQHF. Here the CDR3 DNA reads TGTGCCAGCAGTGACTACCGGGACAGAACTAGCAATCAGCCCCAGCATTTT.